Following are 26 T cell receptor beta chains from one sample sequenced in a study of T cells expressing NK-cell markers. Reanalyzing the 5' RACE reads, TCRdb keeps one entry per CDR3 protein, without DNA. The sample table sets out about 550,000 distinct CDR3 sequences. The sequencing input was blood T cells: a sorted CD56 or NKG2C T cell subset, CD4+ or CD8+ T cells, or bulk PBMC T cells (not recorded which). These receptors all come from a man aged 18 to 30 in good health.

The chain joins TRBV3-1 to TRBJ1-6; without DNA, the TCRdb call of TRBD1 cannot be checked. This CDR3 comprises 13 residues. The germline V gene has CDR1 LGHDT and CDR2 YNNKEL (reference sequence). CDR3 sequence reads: CASSRQEGWPLHF.

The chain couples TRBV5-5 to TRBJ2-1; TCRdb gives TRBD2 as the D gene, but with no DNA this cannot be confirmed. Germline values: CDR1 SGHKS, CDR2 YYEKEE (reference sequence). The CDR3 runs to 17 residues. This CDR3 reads CASSPWGLAGAYNEQFF.

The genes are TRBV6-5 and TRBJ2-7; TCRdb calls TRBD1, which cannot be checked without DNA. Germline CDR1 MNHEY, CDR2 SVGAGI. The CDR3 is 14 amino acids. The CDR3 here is CASSPPGQGREQYF.

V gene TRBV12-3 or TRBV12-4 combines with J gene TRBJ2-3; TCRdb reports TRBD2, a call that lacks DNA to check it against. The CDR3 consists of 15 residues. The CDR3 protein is CASSPQVRATDTQYF.

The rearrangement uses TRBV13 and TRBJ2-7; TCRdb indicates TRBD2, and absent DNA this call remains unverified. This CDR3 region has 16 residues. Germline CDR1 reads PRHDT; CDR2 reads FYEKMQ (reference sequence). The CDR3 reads CASSALSSSSSYEQYF. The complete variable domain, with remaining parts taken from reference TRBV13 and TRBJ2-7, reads AAGVIQSPRHLIKEKRETATLKCYPIPRHDTVYWYQQGPGQDPQFLISFYEKMQSDKGSIPDRFSAQQFSDYHSELNMSSLELGDSALYFCASSALSSSSSYEQYFGPGTRLTVT.

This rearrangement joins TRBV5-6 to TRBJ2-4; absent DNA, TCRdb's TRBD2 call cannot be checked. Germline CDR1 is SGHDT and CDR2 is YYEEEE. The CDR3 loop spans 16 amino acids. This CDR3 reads CASSAGTSGSKNIQYF.

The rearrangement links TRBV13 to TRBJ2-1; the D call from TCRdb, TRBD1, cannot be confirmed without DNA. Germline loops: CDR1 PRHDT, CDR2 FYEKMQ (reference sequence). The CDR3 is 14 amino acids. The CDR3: CASSYSTGFDEQFF.

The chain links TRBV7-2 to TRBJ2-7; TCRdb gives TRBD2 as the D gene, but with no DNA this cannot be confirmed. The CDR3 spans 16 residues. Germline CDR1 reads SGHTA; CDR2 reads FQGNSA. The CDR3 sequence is CASSLGLAGGGYEQYF.

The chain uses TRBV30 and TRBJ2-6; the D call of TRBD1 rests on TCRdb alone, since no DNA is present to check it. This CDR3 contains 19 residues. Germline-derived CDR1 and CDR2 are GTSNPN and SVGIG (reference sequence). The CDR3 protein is CAWSVELTSGGSGANVLTF.

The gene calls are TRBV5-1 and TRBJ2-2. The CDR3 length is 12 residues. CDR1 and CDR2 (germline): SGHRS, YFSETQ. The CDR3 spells CASSFNTGELFF.

This CDR3 reads CASSPQLLAGGLVPYEQYF. The chain couples TRBV4-3 to TRBJ2-7; TCRdb outputs TRBD2, but without DNA this stays unchecked. Looked up from germline, CDR1 is LGHNA and CDR2 is YSLEER. This CDR3 region has 19 residues.

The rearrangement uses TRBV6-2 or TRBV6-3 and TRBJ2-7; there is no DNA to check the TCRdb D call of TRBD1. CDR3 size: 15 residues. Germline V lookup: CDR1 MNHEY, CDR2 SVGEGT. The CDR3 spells CASSSTGQRSYEQYF.

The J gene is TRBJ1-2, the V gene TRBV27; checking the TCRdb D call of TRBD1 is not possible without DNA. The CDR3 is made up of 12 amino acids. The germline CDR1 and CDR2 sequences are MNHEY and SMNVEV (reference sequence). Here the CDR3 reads CASSLPGHGYTF.

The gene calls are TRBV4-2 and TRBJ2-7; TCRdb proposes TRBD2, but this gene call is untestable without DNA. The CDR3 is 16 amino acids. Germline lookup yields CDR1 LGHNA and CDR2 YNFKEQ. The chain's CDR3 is CASSQPGLAGGHEQYF.

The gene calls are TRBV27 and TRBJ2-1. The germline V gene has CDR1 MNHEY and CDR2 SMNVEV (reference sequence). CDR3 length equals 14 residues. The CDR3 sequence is CASSLSQIYNEQFF.

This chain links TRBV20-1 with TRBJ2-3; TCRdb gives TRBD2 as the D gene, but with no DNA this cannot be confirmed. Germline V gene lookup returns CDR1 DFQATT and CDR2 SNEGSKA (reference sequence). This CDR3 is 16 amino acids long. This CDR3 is CSARTGGLAGTDTQYF.

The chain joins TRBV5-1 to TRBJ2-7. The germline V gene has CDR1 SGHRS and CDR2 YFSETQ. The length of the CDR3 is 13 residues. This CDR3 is CASREGSSYEQYF.

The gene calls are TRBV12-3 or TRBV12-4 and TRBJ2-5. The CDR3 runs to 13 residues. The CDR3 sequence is CASDARDSETQYF.

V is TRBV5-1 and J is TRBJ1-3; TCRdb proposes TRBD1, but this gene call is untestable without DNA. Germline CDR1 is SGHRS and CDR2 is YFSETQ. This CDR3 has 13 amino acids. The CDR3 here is CASSPGQVNTIYF.

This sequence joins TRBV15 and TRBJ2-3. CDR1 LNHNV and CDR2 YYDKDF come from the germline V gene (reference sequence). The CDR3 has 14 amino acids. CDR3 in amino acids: CATSSQDSTDTQYF.

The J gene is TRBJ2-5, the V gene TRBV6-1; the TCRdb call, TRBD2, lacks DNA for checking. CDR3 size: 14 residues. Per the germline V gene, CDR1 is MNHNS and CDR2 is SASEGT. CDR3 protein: CASSQLADQETQYF.

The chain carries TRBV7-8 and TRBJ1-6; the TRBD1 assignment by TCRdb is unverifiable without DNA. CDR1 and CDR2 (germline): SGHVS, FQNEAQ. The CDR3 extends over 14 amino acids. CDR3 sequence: CASSWGQEKSPLHF.

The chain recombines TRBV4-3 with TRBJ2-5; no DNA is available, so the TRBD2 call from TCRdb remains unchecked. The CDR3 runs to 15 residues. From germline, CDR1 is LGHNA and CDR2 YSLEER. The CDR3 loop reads CASSQDEGVGETQYF.

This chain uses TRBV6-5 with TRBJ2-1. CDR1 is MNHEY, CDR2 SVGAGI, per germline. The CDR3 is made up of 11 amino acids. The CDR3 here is CATQGPNEQFF.

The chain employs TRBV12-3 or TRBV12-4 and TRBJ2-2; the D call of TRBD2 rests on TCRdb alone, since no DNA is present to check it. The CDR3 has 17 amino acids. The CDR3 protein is CASRIGRGLAATGELFF.

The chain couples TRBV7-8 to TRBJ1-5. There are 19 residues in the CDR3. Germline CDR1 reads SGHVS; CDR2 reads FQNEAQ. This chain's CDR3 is CASSLFSGRDKRERQPQHF.